This paragraph reports one TCR beta chain. As originally analysed: Researchers report that nucleated cell counts were estimated from reference gene primer amplification. TCRdb's copy holds only in-frame clones and misses some; the assay was immunoSEQ multiplex PCR. Clone size and the V and J calls come from that table; the DNA yielded D and trimming. The data show 150,000 to 200,000 clones, roughly 79% seen once. V lost 4 bases and J 3 bases, leaving 10 bases between the germline ends. The CDR3 is 13 amino acids. Germline CDR1 reads SGHKS; CDR2 reads YYEKEE (reference sequence). These data come from a study of blood T cell repertoires in COVID-19. Study as a whole: Researchers got acute and convalescent COVID-19 samples from the United States, Italy and Spain.

Sequenced sample: peripheral blood. The source of this sequence is a woman of 80 years or more with COVID-19, enrolled during active disease. V gene TRBV5-5 combines with J gene TRBJ1-1, with D unclear. DNA for the CDR3: TGTGCCAGCAGCCTCGGGATTCACACTGAAGCTTTCTTT. Translating it yields CASSLGIHTEAFF.